The present T cell receptor (beta chain) was sequenced within a study of blood T cell repertoires in COVID-19 (dated by TCRdb to about 2020). Turning to the overall study: Samples from collaborators originated in the United States, Italy and Spain and spanned both the acute and convalescent phases of COVID-19. The prospective study material was composed of cDNA or gDNA derived from T cells, B-cell-depleted T cells, or PBMCs. The dataset comprised deeply sampled blood TCRbeta repertoires from subjects exposed to, actively infected with, or recovered from COVID-19. The repertoires were released in a freely available public database intended as a resource for research on the immune response to SARS-CoV-2. The samples were drawn from the first 160 participants of the ongoing ImmuneRACE study and from more than 1,000 subjects provided by 6 global collaborators. Sample metadata almost always included a de-identified subject ID, COVID-19 status, age in years and sex. HLA class I and class II types, where available, came from metadata supplied by the sample provider rather than from assay-based typing. Results and caveats for the whole study, not just this receptor: Clinical and demographic metadata were provided uncurated, with the amount varying by source and participant.

As to this clone: No antigen is known for it. No much larger clonotype is one base removed from it; base qualities were not supplied.

The germline V gene encodes CDR1 KGHSH and CDR2 LQKENI. V sheds 2 bases and J sheds 8 bases, leaving 12 bases between their ends. The CDR3 numbers 14 residues from cysteine through phenylalanine. The kept DNA is CDR3 alone, 42 bases in frame from the first base. TCRbeta CDR3 regions were amplified from genomic DNA using the immunoSEQ Assay, a bias-controlled multiplex PCR. The original methods were these. Within the assay, amplification of reference gene primers was used to estimate how many nucleated cells each sample contained. Sequence reads were collapsed and filtered to measure the absolute abundance of every unique TCRbeta CDR3 rearrangement. For each sample, productive Simpson clonality was calculated as the square root of Simpson's diversity index across productive rearrangements. TCRdb limited this immuneACCESS table to in-frame rearrangements with V and J called. A share of clones is missing; checked studies link under half to unresolved V genes, and the rest is unexplained. V, J and clone size were drawn from that table, and D and trimming were deduced from the DNA. Recorded for this sample are around 270,000 clones; around 89% of them occurred a single time. The ten largest account for roughly 4% of the sample.

Another Seattle source contributed samples from volunteer blood donors who had recovered from COVID-19. Whole blood was collected in K2EDTA tubes by collaborating institutions according to the institutions' own protocols. For TCRbeta analysis, collaborators shipped samples as frozen whole blood, isolated PBMCs, or DNA extracted from either of those sample types. The sequence joins TRBV18 to TRBJ1-4; the D region possibly corresponds to TRBD1 (5 bases align). The source is a man in his 60s who had recovered from COVID-19. What was sequenced was peripheral blood. CDR3 loop: CASSPINGGEKLFF. The DNA reads as follows: TGTGCCAGCTCACCAATCAACGGGGGGGAAAAACTGTTTTTT.